This T cell receptor (beta chain) is drawn from a study of blood T cell repertoires in COVID-19. Study details: Donors in Cohort 3 counted as recovered after two negative PCRs, clearance, or symptom resolution. PBMCs, B-cell-depleted T cells, or T cells were the source of the cDNA or gDNA that made up the material.

The method was immunoSEQ multiplex PCR; TCRdb's version includes in-frame clones alone and lacks a portion of them. The top ten hold less than 2.5% of the sample, which has 350,000 to 450,000 clones, about 87% seen once. The V end was cut by 0 bases, the J end by 0 bases, with 12 bases between. Germline lookup yields CDR1 MGHRA and CDR2 YSYEKL. The CDR3 totals 17 residues. The cohort comprised adults aged roughly 18 to 90 years residing in approximately 22 US areas. The sample comprised PBMCs or T cells enriched from blood (not recorded which). The receptor was isolated from a man between 35 and 55 years old in a cohort exposed to, infected with or recovered from COVID-19 (not recorded which). This sequence joins TRBV4-1 and TRBJ2-4; no clear D. DNA of the CDR3: TGCGCCAGCAGCCAAGATGTCTACCAATTAGCCAAAAACATTCAGTACTTC. This encodes CASSQDVYQLAKNIQYF.